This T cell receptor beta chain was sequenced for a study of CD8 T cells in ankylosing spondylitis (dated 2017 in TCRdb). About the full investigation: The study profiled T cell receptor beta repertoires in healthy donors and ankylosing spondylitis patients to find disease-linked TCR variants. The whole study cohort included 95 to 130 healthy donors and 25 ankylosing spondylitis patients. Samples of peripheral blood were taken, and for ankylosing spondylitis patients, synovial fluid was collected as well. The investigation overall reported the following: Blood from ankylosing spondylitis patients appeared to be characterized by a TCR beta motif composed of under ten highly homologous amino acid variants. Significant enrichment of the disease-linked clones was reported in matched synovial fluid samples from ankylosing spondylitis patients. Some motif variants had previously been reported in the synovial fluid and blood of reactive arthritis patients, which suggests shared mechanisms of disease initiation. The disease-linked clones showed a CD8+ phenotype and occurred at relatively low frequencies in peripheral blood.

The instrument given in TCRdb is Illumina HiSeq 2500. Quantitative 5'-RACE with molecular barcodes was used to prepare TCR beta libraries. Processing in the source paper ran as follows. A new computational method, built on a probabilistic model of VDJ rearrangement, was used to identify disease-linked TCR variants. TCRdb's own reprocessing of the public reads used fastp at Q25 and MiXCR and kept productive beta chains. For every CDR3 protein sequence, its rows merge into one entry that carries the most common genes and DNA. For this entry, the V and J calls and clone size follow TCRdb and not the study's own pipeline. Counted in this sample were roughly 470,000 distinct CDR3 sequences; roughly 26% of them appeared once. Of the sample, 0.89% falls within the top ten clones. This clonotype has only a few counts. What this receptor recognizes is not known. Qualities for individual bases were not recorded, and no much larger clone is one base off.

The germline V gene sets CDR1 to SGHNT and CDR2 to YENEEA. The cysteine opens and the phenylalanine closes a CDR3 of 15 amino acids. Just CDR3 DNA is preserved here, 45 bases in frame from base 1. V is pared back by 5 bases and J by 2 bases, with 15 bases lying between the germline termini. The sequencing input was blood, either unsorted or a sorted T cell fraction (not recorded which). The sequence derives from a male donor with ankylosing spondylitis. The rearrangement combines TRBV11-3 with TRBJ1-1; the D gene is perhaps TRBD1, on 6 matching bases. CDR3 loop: CASSIRRGANTEAFF. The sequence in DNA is TGTGCCAGCAGCATACGAAGGGGGGCCAACACTGAAGCTTTCTTT.